The sequence of this T cell receptor (beta chain) was determined in a study of shared clonotypes between healthy human individuals. Notes on this clone: What it binds is unknown.

The study, taken as a whole, reports: Around 5% of naive CD4 clonotypes were common to a few donors.

Some 30,000 T cell genomes, or approximately 200 ng DNA, went into the sorted-subset replicate PCRs. How the authors handled the data: Filtering differed since immunoSEQ provided only junctions, with no quality scores. Using immunoSEQ multiplex PCR, the repertoire was profiled, and TCRdb retains in-frame clones only, with some absent. The DNA gave D and trimming, while V, J and clone size come from that table. The data contain roughly 2,000,000 clones, 80% to 95% of them singletons. Naive CD8 cells were CD45RO-negative, positively selected for CCR7, excluding terminally differentiated effector memory CD45RA+ cells. The CDR3 is 15 residues long. The V end was cut by 4 bases, the J end by 2 bases, with 15 bases between. Germline loops: CDR1 LNHNV, CDR2 YYDKDF (reference sequence).

Sequenced: naive CD8+ T cells from PBMCs. The TCR comes from a man in his late teens or twenties in good health. Some clones in this sample may be carry-over from other donors' samples. The chain couples TRBV15 to TRBJ2-7; D may correspond to TRBD1 or TRBD2 (5 bases each). The chain's CDR3 is CATSNGASPTYEQYF. The CDR3, as DNA: TGTGCCACCAGCAACGGGGCCAGCCCGACCTACGAGCAGTACTTC.